One sample yielded the 20 T cell receptor beta chains listed below, sequenced in a study of T cell responses to AZD1222 COVID-19 vaccine. Produced via immunoSEQ multiplex PCR; TCRdb's table is partial and in-frame only. The data show about 110,000 clones, approximately 83% seen once. This specimen consisted of peripheral blood, obtained on day 0 of AZD1222 vaccination. The origin of the receptors is an adult in good health.

The chain carries TRBV5-1 and TRBJ2-3; D perhaps matches TRBD2 (5 bases). Germline assignment: CDR1 SGHRS and CDR2 YFSETQ. The germline V and J ends were trimmed by 6 bases and 1 base, with 9 bases remaining between them. The CDR3 runs 13 residues. CDR3 nucleotides: TGCGCCAGCACCCACGGGGGCACAGATACGCAGTATTTT. Translated: CASTHGGTDTQYF.

This chain connects TRBV18 to TRBJ2-1; D may be TRBD2 (5 bases). With 3 bases removed from V and 3 bases from J, the gap between germline ends came to 15 bases. CDR1 is KGHSH and CDR2 is LQKENI in the germline V gene. This CDR3 spans 16 amino acids. The CDR3: CASSPSAGRGYNEQFF. The CDR3 DNA follows: TGTGCCAGCTCACCTTCGGCAGGTCGGGGCTACAATGAGCAGTTCTTC.

This clone was seen a single time. This sequence joins TRBV4-1 and TRBJ1-3; possibly TRBD1 for D (6 bases). This CDR3 is 18 amino acids long. CDR1 MGHRA and CDR2 YSYEKL come from the germline V gene. The V and J ends lost 3 bases and 6 bases respectively, with 24 bases between them. The CDR3 DNA sequence: TGCGCCAGCAGCCATCGAGGGGGGAGAAGTGACTCGGAAAACACCATATATTTT. Translation: CASSHRGGRSDSENTIYF.

The chain joins TRBV30 to TRBJ2-7; D may be TRBD1 (7 bases). CDR1 and CDR2 from the germline V gene are GTSNPN and SVGIG (reference sequence). The ends were cut back, 2 bases at V and 3 bases at J, with 17 bases in the middle. This CDR3 is built from 15 residues. The DNA of the CDR3 is TGTGCCTGGAGTAGGCAGGGGGGAATACTCTACGAGCAGTACTTC. Translating it yields CAWSRQGGILYEQYF.

The chain combines TRBV28 with TRBJ2-4; D gene uncertain. The CDR3 has 17 residues. In germline, CDR1 is MDHEN, CDR2 SYDVKM. With 6 bases removed from V and 0 bases from J, the gap between germline ends came to 18 bases. The CDR3 region has the DNA TGTGCCAGCAGGGATTACAAGCGACCAATAGCCAAAAACATTCAGTACTTC. This gives the protein CASRDYKRPIAKNIQYF.

The genes are TRBV19 and TRBJ1-2; 12 bases match TRBD1. V shed 1 base, J shed 8 bases, and the junction held 11 bases outside the gene matches. Germline V lookup: CDR1 LNHDA, CDR2 SQIVND (reference sequence). The CDR3 is made up of 17 amino acids. The chain's CDR3 is CASSIGPSGTGGLGYTF. The CDR3 nucleotides read TGTGCCAGTAGTATAGGCCCGTCCGGGACAGGGGGCCTCGGCTACACCTTC.

The chain combines TRBV6-5 with TRBJ2-3, with D tentatively TRBD2 (6 bases). This CDR3 has 14 residues. The V gene lost 4 bases and the J gene lost 11 bases, with 19 bases spanning the gap. Germline V gives CDR1 MNHEY, CDR2 SVGAGI. The CDR3 is CASSWWRDGVQQYF. The CDR3 DNA sequence: TGTGCCAGCAGTTGGTGGCGGGACGGCGTCCAGCAGTATTTT.

The chain carries TRBV10-3 and TRBJ1-4; 7 bases agree with TRBD1. The V gene's germline CDR1 is ENHRY and CDR2 SYGVKD. The CDR3 sequence is 15 residues long. With V trimmed by 0 bases and J by 5 bases, 3 bases remained unmatched. Here the CDR3 reads CAISESSRGNEKLFF. As DNA, the CDR3 is TGTGCCATCAGTGAGTCATCCAGGGGGAATGAAAAACTGTTTTTT.

The genes are TRBV5-1 and TRBJ1-6; possible D gene TRBD1, 5 bases. The CDR3 is 14 residues long. V dropped 0 bases and J dropped 4 bases, with 5 bases sitting between them. Germline CDR1 is SGHRS and CDR2 is YFSETQ. CDR3 loop: CASSLGQYNSPLHF. CDR3 bases: TGCGCCAGCAGCTTGGGACAGTATAATTCACCCCTCCACTTT. Drawing the rest from reference TRBV5-1 and TRBJ1-6, the complete variable domain is KAGVTQTPRYLIKTRGQQVTLSCSPISGHRSVSWYQQTPGQGLQFLFEYFSETQRNKGNFPGRFSGRQFSNSRSEMNVSTLELGDSALYLCASSLGQYNSPLHFGNGTRLTVT.

The chain uses TRBV9 and TRBJ1-3; D call uncertain. Trimming pared 4 bases from V and 0 bases from J, leaving 17 bases between. This CDR3 is built from 17 residues. Germline assignment: CDR1 SGDLS and CDR2 YYNGEE. CDR3 bases: TGTGCCAGCAGCAAGGGTCCCGCGACGGGCTCTGGAAACACCATATATTTT. Translating gives CASSKGPATGSGNTIYF.

The CDR3 bases are TGCGCCAGCAGCTTGGCCGGGACTAGTCACTACGAGCAGTACTTC. Protein product: CASSLAGTSHYEQYF. This chain joins TRBV5-1 and TRBJ2-7, with 8 bases fitting TRBD2. The CDR3 is 15 residues long. The germline V gene encodes CDR1 SGHRS and CDR2 YFSETQ. V shed 0 bases, J shed 3 bases, and the junction held 5 bases outside the gene matches.

This clone was observed once. The chain uses TRBV9 and TRBJ2-1, with D perhaps matching TRBD1 (5 bases). V shed 0 bases and J shed 5 bases, with 9 bases lying between them. This CDR3 contains 14 residues. Germline V gene sequence: CDR1 SGDLS, CDR2 YYNGEE. The CDR3, as DNA: TGTGCCAGCAGCGTAGGACAGCTAAACAATGAGCAGTTCTTC. Amino acids: CASSVGQLNNEQFF.

This chain uses TRBV4-2 with TRBJ2-3, with 7 bases aligning to TRBD1. CDR3 length: 15 amino acids. Germline V gives CDR1 LGHNA, CDR2 YNFKEQ. V shed 0 bases, J shed 4 bases, and the junction held 4 bases outside the gene matches. CDR3 bases: TGTGCCAGCAGCCAAGATAAGGGGGCTGCAGATACGCAGTATTTT. Translating it yields CASSQDKGAADTQYF.

J is TRBJ2-2 and V is TRBV4-1, with 7 bases fitting TRBD2. Losses at the gene ends were 2 bases for V and 3 bases for J; bases not matched to a gene: 9. CDR3 length equals 17 residues. Germline V gives CDR1 MGHRA, CDR2 YSYEKL. The CDR3 nucleotides read TGCGCCAGCAGCCAACGCGAGAGCGGGAAGCACACCGGGGAGCTGTTTTTT. Protein product: CASSQRESGKHTGELFF.

The genes are TRBV6-1 and TRBJ2-7, with TRBD1 identical over 9 bases. Germline CDR1 is MNHNS and CDR2 is SASEGT. The CDR3 is 15 amino acids. V was pared by 1 base and J by 6 bases, with 7 bases of the junction left unmatched. DNA for the CDR3: TGTGCCAGCAGTGAAGGGGCGACAGGGGGAGGCGAGCAGTACTTC. Its protein is CASSEGATGGGEQYF.

This clone has more than one count but fewer than ten. The V and J genes are TRBV28 and TRBJ1-2; 7 bases are shared with TRBD1. The trim removed 6 bases at V and 11 bases at J, leaving 15 bases unmatched. The CDR3 has 14 residues. Germline lookup yields CDR1 MDHEN and CDR2 SYDVKM. Written as DNA, the CDR3 is TGTGCCAGCAGCTATACAGGGGCGGCGCGTCGATACACCTTC. This gives the protein CASSYTGAARRYTF.

The CDR3 here is CASSNQGRTDTQYF. CDR3 DNA sequence: TGTGCCAGTAGTAATCAGGGCCGGACAGATACGCAGTATTTT. The V gene is TRBV19, the J gene TRBJ2-3, with D possibly matching TRBD1 (5 bases). V dropped 4 bases and J dropped 3 bases, with 11 bases sitting between them. CDR3 length: 14 amino acids. The germline V gene encodes CDR1 LNHDA and CDR2 SQIVND (reference sequence).

This chain uses TRBV6-1 with TRBJ2-3; 14 bases are a match to TRBD2. Germline V gene lookup returns CDR1 MNHNS and CDR2 SASEGT. This CDR3 contains 16 residues. V was pared by 2 bases and J by 5 bases, with 3 bases of the junction left unmatched. The CDR3 DNA reads as TGTGCCAGCAGTGAAAGACTAGCGGGGGGGCTAGATACGCAGTATTTT. This encodes CASSERLAGGLDTQYF.

The chain recombines TRBV20-1 with TRBJ2-3; no firm D call. V was cut by 7 bases and J by 3 bases, with 8 bases left in between. This CDR3 has 11 amino acids. Germline CDR1 DFQATT, CDR2 SNEGSKA (reference sequence). CDR3 sequence (DNA): TGCAGTGTCACCCTTACAGATACGCAGTATTTT. Protein sequence: CSVTLTDTQYF.

CDR3 DNA sequence: TGCAGCGTTGAAGATGTCGGGGGTTCCTACAATGAGCAGTTCTTC. It encodes CSVEDVGGSYNEQFF. The V and J genes are TRBV29-1 and TRBJ2-1; D perhaps matches TRBD2 (6 bases). The V and J ends lost 0 bases and 1 base respectively, with 10 bases between them. Germline loops: CDR1 SQVTM, CDR2 ANQGSEA. This CDR3 has 15 residues.